The 17 T cell receptor beta chains given below trace back to one sample, sequenced in a study of blood T cell repertoires in COVID-19. Profiled with immunoSEQ multiplex PCR; TCRdb holds only in-frame clones, not every one. This sample has 200,000 to 250,000 clones, with about 86% found just once. Sequenced material: peripheral blood. The receptors stem from a man between 45 and 60 years old with active or convalescent COVID-19.

V gene TRBV9 combines with J gene TRBJ2-1, with 10 bases lining up with TRBD2. After removal of 4 bases from V and 4 bases from J, the junction contained 17 bases not matched to a gene. The CDR3 length is 19 residues. The germline gives CDR1 SGDLS, CDR2 YYNGEE. CDR3 sequence reads: CASSLRAGGPVSPYNEQFF. In DNA, the CDR3 is TGTGCCAGCAGCCTCAGAGCGGGAGGGCCTGTGAGTCCGTACAATGAGCAGTTCTTC.

V is TRBV20-1 and J is TRBJ1-1; 9 bases are a match to TRBD1. The CDR3 consists of 11 residues. CDR1 and CDR2 from the germline V gene are DFQATT and SNEGSKA (reference sequence). This CDR3 reads CSCPGQGPAFF. CDR3 nucleotide sequence: TGCTCTTGTCCGGGACAGGGTCCCGCTTTCTTT.

V is TRBV11-2 and J is TRBJ1-2, with 8 positions matching TRBD1. The CDR3 has 17 amino acids. CDR1 is SGHAT and CDR2 is FQNNGV in the germline V gene. V was clipped by 5 bases and J by 3 bases; unmatched bases: 14. The CDR3 spells CASSPRTGLGNDYGYTF. In DNA, the CDR3 is TGTGCCAGCAGCCCCCGGACAGGGTTAGGAAACGACTATGGCTACACCTTC.

V gene TRBV2 combines with J gene TRBJ1-1, with 9 nucleotides matching TRBD1. With 8 bases clipped from V and 6 bases from J, the junction kept 4 bases outside the gene matches. The CDR3 spans 12 residues. Germline V gene data show CDR1 as SNHLY and CDR2 as FYNNEI. CDR3 in amino acids: CASQDRGPEAFF. Written as DNA, the CDR3 is TGTGCCAGCCAGGACAGGGGACCTGAAGCTTTCTTT.

The chain uses TRBV5-4 and TRBJ2-3, with 7 bases identical to TRBD1. Germline-derived CDR1 and CDR2 are SGHNT and YYREEE (reference sequence). V dropped 0 bases and J dropped 1; count of bases not matched to a gene: 5. The CDR3 is made up of 16 amino acids. CDR3 nucleotide sequence: TGTGCCAGCAGCTTGGGAGGGGGCGCGGGCACAGATACGCAGTATTTT. Amino acids: CASSLGGGAGTDTQYF.

This clone has only a few counts. The chain links TRBV6-5 to TRBJ2-3; D uncertain. This CDR3 region has 15 residues. The V gene lost 7 bases and the J gene lost 0 bases, with 14 bases spanning the gap. Germline CDR1 MNHEY, CDR2 SVGAGI. The CDR3 reads CASTKNYDSTDTQYF. The CDR3 DNA reads TGTGCCAGCACCAAGAACTATGACAGCACAGATACGCAGTATTTT.

This clone was counted between two and nine times. The J gene is TRBJ2-2, the V gene TRBV2, with D maybe TRBD2 (5 bases). Germline values: CDR1 SNHLY, CDR2 FYNNEI. The CDR3 contains 12 residues. The V end lost 11 bases, the J end lost 8 bases, and 15 bases lay between the germline ends. CDR3 DNA sequence: TGTGCCGGTAGCGCCTCCGGTGGGGAGCTGTTTTTT. Translated: CAGSASGGELFF.

The chain has TRBV24-1 and TRBJ2-7; a weak D match, TRBD1 (5 bases). The CDR3 runs 14 residues. The ends were cut back, 12 bases at V and 2 bases at J, with 19 bases in the middle. CDR1 is KGHDR and CDR2 is SFDVKD in the germline V gene. This CDR3 is CASFGQGYAYEQYF. CDR3 coding DNA: TGTGCCTCCTTCGGTCAGGGCTACGCCTACGAGCAGTACTTC.

The rearrangement links TRBV24-1 to TRBJ2-5; 12 bases agree with TRBD1. Germline V CDR1 and CDR2: KGHDR, SFDVKD. Trimming took 6 bases from V and 5 from J; bases not matched to a gene: 9. The CDR3 length is 16 residues. CDR3 in DNA: TGTGCCACCAGTTCCGGGACAGGGGGCAGGATCGAGACCCAGTACTTC. Its protein product is CATSSGTGGRIETQYF.

This rearrangement joins TRBV7-9 to TRBJ1-5, with D possibly being TRBD1 (5 bases). The V and J ends lost 1 base and 4 bases respectively, with 8 bases between them. Germline V gene data show CDR1 as SEHNR and CDR2 as FQNEAQ (reference sequence). CDR3 size: 14 residues. The CDR3 nucleotides are TGTGCCAGCAGCTTAGGACAGATGAATCAGCCCCAGCATTTT. It translates to CASSLGQMNQPQHF.

The V call is TRBV5-1, the J call TRBJ1-4; unclear D gene. Germline loops: CDR1 SGHRS, CDR2 YFSETQ. The V end lost 0 bases, the J end lost 1 base, and 10 bases lay between the germline ends. The CDR3 is 16 amino acids. CDR3 coding DNA: TGCGCCAGCAGCTTGGTCCCCGCCGGAACTAATGAAAAACTGTTTTTT. Translating gives CASSLVPAGTNEKLFF.

This clone was picked up a small number of times. The CDR3 here is CASSRQATNYGYTF. CDR3 in DNA: TGTGCCAGCAGCCGACAGGCGACTAACTATGGCTACACCTTC. V is TRBV3-1 (or the pseudogene TRBV3-2) and J is TRBJ1-2; tentatively, D is TRBD1 (6 bases). Per the germline V gene, CDR1 is LGHDT and CDR2 is YNNKEL (reference sequence). CDR3 length: 14 residues. V was clipped by 4 bases and J by 0 bases, with 9 bases between them.

The chain combines TRBV10-1 with TRBJ2-2, with 9 bases lining up with TRBD1. CDR1 and CDR2 (germline): WNHNN, SYGVQD (reference sequence). With 6 bases clipped from V and 6 bases from J, the junction kept 8 bases outside the gene matches. The CDR3 length is 15 residues. The CDR3, as DNA: TGCGCCAGCAGCCCCGGGACAGGGAAGGCCGGGGAGCTGTTTTTT. Translating gives CASSPGTGKAGELFF.

V and J are TRBV19 and TRBJ1-5, with TRBD1 matching 7 bases. The CDR3 sequence is 15 residues long. Germline V CDR1 and CDR2: LNHDA, SQIVND (reference sequence). V gave up 4 bases and J gave up 1 base; unmatched junction bases: 4. This CDR3 reads CASSTRQGSNQPQHF. For the CDR3, the DNA is TGTGCCAGTAGTACCCGACAGGGAAGCAATCAGCCCCAGCATTTT.

The chain has TRBV18 and TRBJ2-1, with a weak D call TRBD2 (7 bases). V lost 4 bases and J 6 bases, leaving 13 bases between the germline ends. The CDR3 is 14 amino acids. Looked up from germline, CDR1 is KGHSH and CDR2 is LQKENI. CDR3 sequence: CASSQNREGNEQFF. In DNA, the CDR3 is TGTGCCAGCTCACAAAACAGGGAGGGCAATGAGCAGTTCTTC.

The V and J genes are TRBV28 and TRBJ1-1; D gene unclear. The CDR3 is 11 residues long. Trimming pared 3 bases from V and 11 bases from J, leaving 10 bases between. CDR1 and CDR2 (germline): MDHEN, SYDVKM. The CDR3 sequence: CASSFGVEAFF. The CDR3 bases are TGTGCCAGCAGTTTCGGGGTCGAGGCTTTCTTT.

This chain joins TRBV30 and TRBJ1-4; D gene unclear. Trimming cost V 1 base and J 8 bases, with 11 bases left between them. This CDR3 has 13 amino acids. Germline lookup yields CDR1 GTSNPN and CDR2 SVGIG (reference sequence). DNA for the CDR3: TGTGCCTGGAGTGGATGGGGAGGGGAAAAACTGTTTTTT. It translates to CAWSGWGGEKLFF.